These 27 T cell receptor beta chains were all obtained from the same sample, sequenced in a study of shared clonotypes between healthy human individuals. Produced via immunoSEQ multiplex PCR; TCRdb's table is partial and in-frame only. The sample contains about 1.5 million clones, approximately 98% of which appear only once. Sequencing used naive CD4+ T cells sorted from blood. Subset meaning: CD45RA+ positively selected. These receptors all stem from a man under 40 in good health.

The DNA of the CDR3 is TGTGCCAGCTCGCTTCAAATAACAGGGGGCCAAGAGACCCAGTACTTC. Translation gives CASSLQITGGQETQYF. The chain joins TRBV18 to TRBJ2-5; 8 bases are a match to TRBD1. The CDR3 has 16 residues. The trim removed 6 bases at V and 1 base at J, leaving 10 bases unmatched. Germline V lookup: CDR1 KGHSH, CDR2 LQKENI.

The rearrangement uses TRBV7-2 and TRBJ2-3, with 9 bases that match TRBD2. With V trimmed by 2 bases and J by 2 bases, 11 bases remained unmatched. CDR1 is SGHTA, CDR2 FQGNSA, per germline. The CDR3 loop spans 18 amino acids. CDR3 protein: CASSLLPSGMGPTDTQYF. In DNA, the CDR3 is TGTGCCAGCAGCTTATTGCCTAGCGGGATGGGGCCCACAGATACGCAGTATTTT.

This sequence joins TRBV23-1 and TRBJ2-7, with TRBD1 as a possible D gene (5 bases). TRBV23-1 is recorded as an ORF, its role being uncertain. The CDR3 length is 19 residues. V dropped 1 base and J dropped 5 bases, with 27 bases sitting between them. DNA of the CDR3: TGCGCCAGCAGTCAATGTTCCCCCAAGGGGCCAGGGATGAAGGACGAGCAGTACTTC. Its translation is CASSQCSPKGPGMKDEQYF.

CDR3 residues: CASSLRQSEQYF. CDR3 coding DNA: TGTGCCAGCAGCTTAAGACAGTCCGAGCAGTACTTC. V and J are TRBV7-9 and TRBJ2-7, with a possible D match to TRBD1 (5 bases). The germline gives CDR1 SEHNR, CDR2 FQNEAQ (reference sequence). This CDR3 spans 12 amino acids. V was shortened by 2 bases and J by 6 bases, with 8 bases between the two germline ends. The full variable domain, completed using reference TRBV7-9 and TRBJ2-7, is DTGVSQNPRHKITKRGQNVTFRCDPISEHNRLYWYRQTLGQGPEFLTYFQNEAQLEKSRLLSDRFSAERPKGSFSTLEIQRTEQGDSAMYLCASSLRQSEQYFGPGTRLTVT.

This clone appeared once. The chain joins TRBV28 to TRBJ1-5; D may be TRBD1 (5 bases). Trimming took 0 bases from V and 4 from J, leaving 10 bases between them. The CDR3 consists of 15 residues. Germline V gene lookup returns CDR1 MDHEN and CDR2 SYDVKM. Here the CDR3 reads CASSLWRAGNQPQHF. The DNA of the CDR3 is TGTGCCAGCAGTTTATGGCGGGCAGGGAATCAGCCCCAGCATTTT. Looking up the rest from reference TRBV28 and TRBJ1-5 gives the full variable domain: DVKVTQSSRYLVKRTGEKVFLECVQDMDHENMFWYRQDPGLGLRLIYFSYDVKMKEKGDIPEGYSVSREKKERFSLILESASTNQTSMYLCASSLWRAGNQPQHFGDGTRLSIL.

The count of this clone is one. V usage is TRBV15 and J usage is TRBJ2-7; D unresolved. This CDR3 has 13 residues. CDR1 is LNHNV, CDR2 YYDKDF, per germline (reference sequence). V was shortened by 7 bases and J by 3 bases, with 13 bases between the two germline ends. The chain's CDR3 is CATTKGNGYEQYF. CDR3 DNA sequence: TGTGCCACCACCAAGGGTAACGGCTACGAGCAGTACTTC.

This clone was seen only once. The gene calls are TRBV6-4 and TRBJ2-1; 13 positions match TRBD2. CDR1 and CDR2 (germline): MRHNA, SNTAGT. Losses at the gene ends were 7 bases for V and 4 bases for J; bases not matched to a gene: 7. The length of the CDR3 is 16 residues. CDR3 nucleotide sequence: TGTGCCAGCAATCAGACTAGCGGGAGGACATACAATGAGCAGTTCTTC. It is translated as CASNQTSGRTYNEQFF.

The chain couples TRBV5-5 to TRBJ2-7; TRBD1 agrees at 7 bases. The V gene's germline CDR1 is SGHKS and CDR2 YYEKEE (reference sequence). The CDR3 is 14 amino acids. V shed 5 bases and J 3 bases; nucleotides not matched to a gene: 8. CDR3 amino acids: CASRNQGVGYEQYF. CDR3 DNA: TGTGCCAGCAGGAACCAGGGGGTTGGCTACGAGCAGTACTTC.

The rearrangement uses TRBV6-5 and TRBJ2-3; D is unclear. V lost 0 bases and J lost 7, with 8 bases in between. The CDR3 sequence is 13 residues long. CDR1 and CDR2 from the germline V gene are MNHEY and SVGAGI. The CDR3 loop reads CASSYSRTHTQYF. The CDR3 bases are TGTGCCAGCAGTTACTCGCGGACCCATACGCAGTATTTT.

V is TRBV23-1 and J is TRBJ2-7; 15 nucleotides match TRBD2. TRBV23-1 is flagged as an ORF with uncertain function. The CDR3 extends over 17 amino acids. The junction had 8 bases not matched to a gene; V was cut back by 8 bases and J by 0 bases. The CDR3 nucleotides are TGCGCCAGCTCTCCGGGACTAGCGGGAGGTCGCTCCTACGAGCAGTACTTC. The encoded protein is CASSPGLAGGRSYEQYF.

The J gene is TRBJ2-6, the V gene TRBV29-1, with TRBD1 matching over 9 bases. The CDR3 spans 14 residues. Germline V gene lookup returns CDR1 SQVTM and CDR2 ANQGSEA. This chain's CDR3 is CAGTGSPGANVLTF. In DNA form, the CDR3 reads TGCGCCGGGACAGGGTCTCCTGGGGCCAACGTCCTGACTTTC.

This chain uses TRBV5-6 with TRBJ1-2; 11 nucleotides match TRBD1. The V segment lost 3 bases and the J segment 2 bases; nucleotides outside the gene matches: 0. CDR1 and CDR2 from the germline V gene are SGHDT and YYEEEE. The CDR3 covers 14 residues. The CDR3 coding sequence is TGTGCCAGCAGCTGGACAGGGGGCAACTATGGCTACACCTTC. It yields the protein CASSWTGGNYGYTF. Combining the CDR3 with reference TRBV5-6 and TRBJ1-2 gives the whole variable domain DAGVTQSPTHLIKTRGQQVTLRCSPKSGHDTVSWYQQALGQGPQFIFQYYEEEERQRGNFPDRFSGHQFPNYSSELNVNALLLGDSALYLCASSWTGGNYGYTFGSGTRLTVV.

The CDR3: CASSPQTGLEPQHF. CDR3 nucleotides: TGTGCCAGCAGCCCGCAGACAGGGTTGGAGCCCCAGCATTTT. The chain combines TRBV7-9 with TRBJ1-5, with 7 bases lining up with TRBD1. The trim removed 5 bases at V and 8 bases at J, leaving 9 bases unmatched. The germline CDR1 and CDR2 sequences are SEHNR and FQNEAQ (reference sequence). The CDR3 spans 14 residues. Using reference TRBV7-9 and TRBJ1-5 for the parts outside the CDR3, the full variable domain is DTGVSQNPRHKITKRGQNVTFRCDPISEHNRLYWYRQTLGQGPEFLTYFQNEAQLEKSRLLSDRFSAERPKGSFSTLEIQRTEQGDSAMYLCASSPQTGLEPQHFGDGTRLSIL.

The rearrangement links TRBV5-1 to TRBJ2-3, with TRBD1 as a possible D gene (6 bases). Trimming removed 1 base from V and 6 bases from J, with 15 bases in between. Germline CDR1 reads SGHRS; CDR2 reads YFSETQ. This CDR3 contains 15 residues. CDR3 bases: TGCGCCAGCAGCTTGAGCTGGGGGCGTACTGATACGCAGTATTTT. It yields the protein CASSLSWGRTDTQYF.

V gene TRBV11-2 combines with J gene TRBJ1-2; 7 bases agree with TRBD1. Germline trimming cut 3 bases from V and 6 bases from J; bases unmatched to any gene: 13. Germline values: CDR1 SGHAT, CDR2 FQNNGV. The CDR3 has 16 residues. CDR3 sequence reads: CASSLVEGAISNGYTF. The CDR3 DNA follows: TGTGCCAGCAGCTTGGTCGAGGGGGCGATTAGTAATGGCTACACCTTC.

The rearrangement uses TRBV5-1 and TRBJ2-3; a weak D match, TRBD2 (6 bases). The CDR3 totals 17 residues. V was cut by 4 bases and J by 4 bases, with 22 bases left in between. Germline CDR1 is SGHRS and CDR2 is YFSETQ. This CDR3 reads CASSPVLTGAGADTQYF. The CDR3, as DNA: TGCGCCAGCAGCCCAGTCTTGACGGGAGCTGGCGCAGATACGCAGTATTTT.

The CDR3 spells CASSYPRAGDTDTQYF. CDR3 DNA sequence: TGTGCCAGCAGTTACCCAAGAGCGGGAGACACAGATACGCAGTATTTT. The J gene is TRBJ2-3, the V gene TRBV6-6; 8 nucleotides match TRBD2. This CDR3 region has 16 residues. Germline V CDR1 and CDR2: MNHNY, SVGAGI (reference sequence). Trimming removed 2 bases from V and 2 bases from J; junction bases left unmatched: 6.

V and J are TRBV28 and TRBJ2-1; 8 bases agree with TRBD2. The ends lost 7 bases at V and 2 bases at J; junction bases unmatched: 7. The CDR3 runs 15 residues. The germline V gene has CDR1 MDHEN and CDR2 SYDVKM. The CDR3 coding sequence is TGTGCCAGCAAAGCGGGAGCGGGGACCTACAATGAGCAGTTCTTC. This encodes CASKAGAGTYNEQFF. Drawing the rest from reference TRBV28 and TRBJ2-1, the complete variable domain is DVKVTQSSRYLVKRTGEKVFLECVQDMDHENMFWYRQDPGLGLRLIYFSYDVKMKEKGDIPEGYSVSREKKERFSLILESASTNQTSMYLCASKAGAGTYNEQFFGPGTRLTVL.

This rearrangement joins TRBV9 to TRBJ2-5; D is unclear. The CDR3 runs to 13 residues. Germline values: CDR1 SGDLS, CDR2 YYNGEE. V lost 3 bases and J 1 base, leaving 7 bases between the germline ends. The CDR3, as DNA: TGTGCCAGCAGCGCCGGACCCCAAGAGACCCAGTACTTC. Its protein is CASSAGPQETQYF.

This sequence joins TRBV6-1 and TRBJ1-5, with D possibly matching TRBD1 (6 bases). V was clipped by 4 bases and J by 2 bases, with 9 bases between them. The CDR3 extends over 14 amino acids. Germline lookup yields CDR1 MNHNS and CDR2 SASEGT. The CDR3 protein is CASSGAGGNQPQHF. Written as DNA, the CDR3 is TGTGCCAGCAGTGGGGCAGGGGGCAATCAGCCCCAGCATTTT.

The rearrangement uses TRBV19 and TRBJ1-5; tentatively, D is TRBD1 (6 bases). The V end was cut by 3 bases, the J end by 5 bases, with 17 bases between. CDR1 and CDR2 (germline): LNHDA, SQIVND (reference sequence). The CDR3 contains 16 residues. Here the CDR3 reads CASSMVGGLWDQPQHF. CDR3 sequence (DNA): TGTGCCAGTAGTATGGTAGGGGGATTGTGGGATCAGCCCCAGCATTTT.

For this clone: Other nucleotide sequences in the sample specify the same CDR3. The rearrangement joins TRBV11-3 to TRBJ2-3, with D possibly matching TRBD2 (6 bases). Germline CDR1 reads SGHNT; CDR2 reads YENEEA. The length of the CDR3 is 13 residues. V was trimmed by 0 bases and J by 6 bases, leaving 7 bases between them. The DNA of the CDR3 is TGTGCCAGCAGCTTAGATCGGGAGGATACGCAGTATTTT. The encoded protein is CASSLDREDTQYF.

The CDR3: CASSPYGSFDDEQYF. DNA for the CDR3: TGTGCCAGTAGTCCATACGGGAGTTTTGACGACGAGCAGTACTTC. This chain joins TRBV19 and TRBJ2-7; TRBD2 might be the D (6 bases). The CDR3 runs to 15 residues. The V and J ends lost 5 bases and 5 bases respectively, with 19 bases between them. Germline CDR1 and CDR2: LNHDA and SQIVND (reference sequence).

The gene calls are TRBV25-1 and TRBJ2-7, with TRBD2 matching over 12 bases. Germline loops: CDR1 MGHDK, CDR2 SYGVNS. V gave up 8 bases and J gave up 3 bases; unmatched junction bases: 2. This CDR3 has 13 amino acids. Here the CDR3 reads CASVTSGGYEQYF. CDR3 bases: TGTGCCAGCGTGACTAGCGGGGGCTACGAGCAGTACTTC.

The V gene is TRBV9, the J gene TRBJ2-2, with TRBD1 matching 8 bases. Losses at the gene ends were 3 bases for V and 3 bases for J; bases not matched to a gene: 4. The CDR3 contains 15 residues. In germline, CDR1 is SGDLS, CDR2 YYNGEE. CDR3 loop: CASSGQGTYTGELFF. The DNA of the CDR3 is TGTGCCAGCAGCGGACAGGGGACGTACACCGGGGAGCTGTTTTTT.

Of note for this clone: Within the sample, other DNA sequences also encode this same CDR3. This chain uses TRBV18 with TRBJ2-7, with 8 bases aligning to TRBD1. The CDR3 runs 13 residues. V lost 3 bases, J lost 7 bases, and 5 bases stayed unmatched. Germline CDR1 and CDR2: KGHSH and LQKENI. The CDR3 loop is CASSPPGGGEQYF. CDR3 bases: TGTGCCAGCTCACCGCCAGGGGGCGGGGAGCAGTACTTC.

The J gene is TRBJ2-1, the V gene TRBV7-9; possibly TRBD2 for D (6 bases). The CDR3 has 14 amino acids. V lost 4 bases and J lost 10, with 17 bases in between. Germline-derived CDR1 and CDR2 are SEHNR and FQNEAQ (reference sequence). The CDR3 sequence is CASSSSGAVREQFF. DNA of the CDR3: TGTGCCAGCAGCTCGTCGGGAGCCGTGCGGGAGCAGTTCTTC. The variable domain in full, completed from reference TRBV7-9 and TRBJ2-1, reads DTGVSQNPRHKITKRGQNVTFRCDPISEHNRLYWYRQTLGQGPEFLTYFQNEAQLEKSRLLSDRFSAERPKGSFSTLEIQRTEQGDSAMYLCASSSSGAVREQFFGPGTRLTVL.